Listed below are T cell receptor beta chains from one sample, sequenced in a study of blood T cell repertoires in COVID-19. Data came from immunoSEQ multiplex PCR; TCRdb stores just in-frame clones and leaves some out. The sample holds 100,000 to 130,000 clones, roughly 88% seen once. The sequenced sample consisted of peripheral blood. Source of these receptors: a human donor in a cohort sampled during active COVID-19. Each CDR3 is given with its conserved first and last residue.

TRBJ2-5 TRBV7-2 CASSYGTSGGQETQYF
TRBJ1-5 TRBV2 CASSGTGGPNQPQHF
TRBJ1-2 TRBV7-9 CASSLGGTGGAYYGYTF
TRBJ2-5 TRBV2 CASSNQGLYQETQYF
TRBJ1-1 TRBV25-1 CASSDRNTEAFF
TRBJ1-3 TRBV25-1 CASSRGSGNTIYF
TRBJ1-1 TRBV7-9 CASSQYPGQGGTEAFF
TRBJ1-1 TRBV6-5 CASIITSTGETEAFF
TRBJ2-3 TRBV4-1 CASSPRLAGGSTDTQYF
TRBJ1-2 TRBV7-6 CASSLSPGDGYTF
TRBJ2-3 TRBV18 CASSSTSTDTQYF
TRBJ2-3 TRBV7-6 CASSLDSYTDTQYF
TRBJ2-5 TRBV4-1 CASSKGGGVETQYF
TRBJ2-1 TRBV12-3/TRBV12-4 CASSFSLGGKQFF
TRBJ2-7 TRBV19 CASSIGLSYEQYF
TRBJ2-7 TRBV18 CASSPARGSSYEQYF
TRBJ1-4 TRBV2 CASRTVTNEKLFF
TRBJ1-2 TRBV7-3 CASSLAAGGLDYGYTF
TRBJ2-3 TRBV3-1/TRBV3-2 CASSQDWSGGSDTQYF
TRBJ1-2 TRBV2 CASTEVTGYTF
TRBJ1-4 TRBV3-1/TRBV3-2 CASSPNGQGTTNEKLFF
TRBJ1-2 TRBV10-2 CASRTQLQGKSYGYTF
TRBJ2-7 TRBV5-1 CASSLGPGMAYEQYF
TRBJ1-6 TRBV7-3 CASSLEGQGSSPLHF
TRBJ1-3 TRBV7-6 CASSLRPGGNSGNTIYF
TRBJ1-4 TRBV23-1 CASTLKGHPRVGTSNEKLFF
TRBJ1-1 TRBV7-9 CASSPDTVLQGAFF
TRBJ1-2 TRBV6-5 CASSTDTAGLYGYTF
TRBJ2-7 TRBV4-1 CASSLNQGLEQYF
TRBJ2-1 TRBV10-2 CASSGGLENWPNEQFF
TRBJ2-1 TRBV7-2 CASRSSGTSSYNEQFF
TRBJ2-7 TRBV27 CASSPAAGIPFYEQYF
TRBJ2-7 TRBV6-2/TRBV6-3 CASSYSRQFYEQYF
TRBJ2-5 TRBV19 CASSPSAPEAQYF
TRBJ1-2 TRBV6-6 CASSYGAPVGYTF
TRBJ2-3 TRBV9 CASSASGGGTDTQYF
TRBJ2-3 TRBV6-5 CASSYSGRGTDTQYF
TRBJ1-1 TRBV19 CASGTGGDADEAFF
TRBJ2-7 TRBV3-1/TRBV3-2 CASSQKRSTVSYEQYF
TRBJ1-1 TRBV7-9 CASSSGLQGEAFF